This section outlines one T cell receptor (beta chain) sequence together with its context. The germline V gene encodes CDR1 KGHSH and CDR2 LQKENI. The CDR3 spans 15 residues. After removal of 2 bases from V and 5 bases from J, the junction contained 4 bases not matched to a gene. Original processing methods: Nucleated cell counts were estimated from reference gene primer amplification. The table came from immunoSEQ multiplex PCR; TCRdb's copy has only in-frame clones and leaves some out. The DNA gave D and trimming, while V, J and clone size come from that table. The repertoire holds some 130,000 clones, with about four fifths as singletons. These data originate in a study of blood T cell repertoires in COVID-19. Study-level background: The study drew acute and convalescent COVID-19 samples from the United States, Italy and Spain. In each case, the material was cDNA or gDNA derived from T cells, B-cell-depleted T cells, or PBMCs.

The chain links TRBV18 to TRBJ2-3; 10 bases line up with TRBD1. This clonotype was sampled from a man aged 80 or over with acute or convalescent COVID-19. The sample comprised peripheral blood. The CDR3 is CASSPGTGVGDTQYF. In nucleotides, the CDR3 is TGTGCCAGCTCACCAGGGACAGGGGTCGGAGATACGCAGTATTTT.